A few counts support the clone carrying this T cell receptor beta chain. These data belong to a study of T-cell reconstitution after alpha-beta-depleted transplantation in children. A TCRbeta library incorporating unique molecular identifiers was prepared. MiXCR, run by TCRdb on the PCR reads, gives a single entry per CDR3 protein. The data contain 450,000 to 600,000 distinct CDR3 sequences, approximately 16% of them seen just once; the ten biggest clones take up 3.3%. The specimen comprised PBMCs from the stem cell graft donor, sampled from the stem cell graft. The sequence derives from a human donor who donated a stem cell graft to a child with acute lymphoblastic leukemia.

The CDR3 sequence: CASSYGGTGGYGYTF. CDR3 DNA sequence: TGTGCCAGCAGTTACGGGGGCACGGGGGGCTATGGCTACACCTTC. This chain connects TRBV6-5 to TRBJ1-2; D possibly corresponds to TRBD1 (6 bases). V lost 2 bases and J lost 4, with 14 bases in between. The CDR3 is 15 amino acids. Germline assignment: CDR1 MNHEY and CDR2 SVGAGI.